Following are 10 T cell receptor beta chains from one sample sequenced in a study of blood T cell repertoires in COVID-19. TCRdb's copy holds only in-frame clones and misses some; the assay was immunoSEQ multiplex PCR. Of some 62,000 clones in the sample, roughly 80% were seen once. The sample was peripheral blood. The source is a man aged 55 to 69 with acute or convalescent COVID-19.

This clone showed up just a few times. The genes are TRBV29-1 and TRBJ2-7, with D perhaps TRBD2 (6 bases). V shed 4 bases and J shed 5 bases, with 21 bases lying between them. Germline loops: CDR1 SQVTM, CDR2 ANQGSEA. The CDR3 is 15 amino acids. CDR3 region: CSVGAQTSQADEQYF. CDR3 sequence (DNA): TGCAGCGTTGGGGCTCAGACTAGTCAGGCCGACGAGCAGTACTTC.

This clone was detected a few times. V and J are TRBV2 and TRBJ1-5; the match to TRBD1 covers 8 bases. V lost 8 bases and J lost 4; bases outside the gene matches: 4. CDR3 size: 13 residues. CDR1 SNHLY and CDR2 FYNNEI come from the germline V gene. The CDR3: CASEDRGNQPQHF. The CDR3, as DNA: TGTGCCAGCGAAGACAGGGGTAATCAGCCCCAGCATTTT.

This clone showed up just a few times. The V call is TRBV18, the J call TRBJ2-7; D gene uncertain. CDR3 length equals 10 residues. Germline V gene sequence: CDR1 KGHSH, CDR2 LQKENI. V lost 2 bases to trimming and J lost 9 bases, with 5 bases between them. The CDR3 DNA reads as TGTGCCAGCTCACCAAACGGGCAGTACTTC. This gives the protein CASSPNGQYF.

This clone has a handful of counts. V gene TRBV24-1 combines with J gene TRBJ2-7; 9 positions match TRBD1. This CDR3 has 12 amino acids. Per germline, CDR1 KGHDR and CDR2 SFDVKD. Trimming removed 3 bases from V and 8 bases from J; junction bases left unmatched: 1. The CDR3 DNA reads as TGTGCCACCAGTGATGGGACAGGGAAGCAGTACTTC. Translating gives CATSDGTGKQYF.

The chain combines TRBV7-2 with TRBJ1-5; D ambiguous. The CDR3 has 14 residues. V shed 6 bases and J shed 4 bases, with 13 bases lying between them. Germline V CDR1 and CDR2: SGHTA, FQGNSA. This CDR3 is CASSAPGRNQPQHF. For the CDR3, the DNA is TGTGCCAGCAGTGCTCCGGGTAGAAATCAGCCCCAGCATTTT.

CDR3 sequence (DNA): TGTGCCAGTAGTATAGCCGCGGGATCCTACAATGAGCAGTTCTTC. Translating gives CASSIAAGSYNEQFF. This chain connects TRBV19 to TRBJ2-1; D may be TRBD2 (6 bases). Germline CDR1 reads LNHDA; CDR2 reads SQIVND (reference sequence). The CDR3 loop spans 15 amino acids. Trimming cost V 1 base and J 1 base, with 8 bases left between them.

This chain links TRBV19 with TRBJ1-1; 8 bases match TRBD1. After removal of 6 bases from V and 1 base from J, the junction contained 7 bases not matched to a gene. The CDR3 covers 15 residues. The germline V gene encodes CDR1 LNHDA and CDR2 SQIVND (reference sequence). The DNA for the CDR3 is TGTGCCAGTAGGATACGGGGGACAGGGAACACTGAAGCTTTCTTT. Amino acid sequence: CASRIRGTGNTEAFF. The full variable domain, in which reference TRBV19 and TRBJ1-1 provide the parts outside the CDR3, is DGGITQSPKYLFRKEGQNVTLSCEQNLNHDAMYWYRQDPGQGLRLIYYSQIVNDFQKGDIAEGYSVSREKKESFPLTVTSAQKNPTAFYLCASRIRGTGNTEAFFGQGTRLTVV.

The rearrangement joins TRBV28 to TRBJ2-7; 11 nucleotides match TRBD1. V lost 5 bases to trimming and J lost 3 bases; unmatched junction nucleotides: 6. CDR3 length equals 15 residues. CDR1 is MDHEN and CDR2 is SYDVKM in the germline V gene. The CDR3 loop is CASSGQGAFVYEQYF. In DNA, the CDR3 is TGTGCCAGCAGTGGACAGGGGGCATTTGTCTACGAGCAGTACTTC.

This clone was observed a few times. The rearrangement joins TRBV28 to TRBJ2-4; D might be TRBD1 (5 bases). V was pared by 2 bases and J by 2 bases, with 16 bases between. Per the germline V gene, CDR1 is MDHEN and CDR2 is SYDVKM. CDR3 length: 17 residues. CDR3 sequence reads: CASSLATGALTKNIQYF. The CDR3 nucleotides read TGTGCCAGCAGTTTAGCCACAGGAGCCCTAACCAAAAACATTCAGTACTTC. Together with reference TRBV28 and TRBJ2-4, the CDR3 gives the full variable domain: DVKVTQSSRYLVKRTGEKVFLECVQDMDHENMFWYRQDPGLGLRLIYFSYDVKMKEKGDIPEGYSVSREKKERFSLILESASTNQTSMYLCASSLATGALTKNIQYFGAGTRLSVL.

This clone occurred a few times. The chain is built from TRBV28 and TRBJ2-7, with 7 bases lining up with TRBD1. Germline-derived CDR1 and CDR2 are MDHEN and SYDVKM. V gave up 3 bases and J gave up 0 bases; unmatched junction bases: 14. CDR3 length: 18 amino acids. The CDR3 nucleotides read TGTGCCAGCAGTTTCCCGGCCACCGCCGGACAGGTCTCCTACGAGCAGTACTTC. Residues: CASSFPATAGQVSYEQYF.